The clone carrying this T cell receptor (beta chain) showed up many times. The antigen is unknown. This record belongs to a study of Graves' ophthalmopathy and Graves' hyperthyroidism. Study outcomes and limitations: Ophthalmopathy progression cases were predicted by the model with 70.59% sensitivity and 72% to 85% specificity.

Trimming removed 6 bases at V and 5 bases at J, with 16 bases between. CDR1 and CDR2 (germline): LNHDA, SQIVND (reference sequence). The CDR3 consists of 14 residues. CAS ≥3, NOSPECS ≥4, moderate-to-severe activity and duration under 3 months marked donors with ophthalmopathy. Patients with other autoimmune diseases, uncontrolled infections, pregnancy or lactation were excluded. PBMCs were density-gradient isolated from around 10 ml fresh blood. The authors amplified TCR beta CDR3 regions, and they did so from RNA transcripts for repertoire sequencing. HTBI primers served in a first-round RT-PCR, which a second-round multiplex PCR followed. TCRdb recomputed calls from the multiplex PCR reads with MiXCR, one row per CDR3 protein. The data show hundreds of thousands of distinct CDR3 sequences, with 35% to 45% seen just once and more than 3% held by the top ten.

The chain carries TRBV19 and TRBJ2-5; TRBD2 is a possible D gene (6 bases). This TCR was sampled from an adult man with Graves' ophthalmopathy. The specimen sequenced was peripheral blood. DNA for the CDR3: TGTGCCAGTAGGCACACCGGGGGTATGGAGACCCAGTACTTC. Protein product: CASRHTGGMETQYF.